This TCR beta chain was found in a study of T cells in localized non-small cell lung cancer. The data were produced by immunoSEQ multiplex PCR, yet TCRdb's version contains in-frame clones alone and is incomplete. The sample holds tens of thousands of clones; about 72% are singletons and the top ten take around 16%. Study conclusions and caveats: Longer survival (overall) was linked to higher T cell density in blood. Uninvolved adjacent lung showed the highest T cell clonality, exceeding tumor.

About this clone itself: Its antigen is still unknown.

Trimming cost V 0 bases and J 3 bases, with 12 bases left between them. Germline CDR1 ENHRY, CDR2 SYGVKD. This CDR3 is built from 15 residues. The sample in question was peripheral blood, obtained before any cancer treatment. This receptor was identified in a man between 35 and 75 years old with stage I squamous cell lung carcinoma. J is TRBJ2-7 and V is TRBV10-3; no clear D. The CDR3 loop is CAISESGSISYEQYF. The DNA of the CDR3 is TGTGCCATCAGTGAGTCGGGGTCCATCAGCTACGAGCAGTACTTC.